The entry that follows covers one TCR beta chain sequence. Its antigen is undetermined. Germline V gene data show CDR1 as SGHNT and CDR2 as YYREEE (reference sequence). The length of the CDR3 is 15 residues. Trimming took off 0 bases at V and 6 bases at J, with 15 bases between the two ends. These data come from a study of metastatic and nonmetastatic thyroid tumors. Study summary: Repertoire comparison spanned blood and tumor or nodule tissue of malignant and benign thyroid patients. Study-wide results and caveats: Benign nodules were reported to have significantly lower TCR beta diversity than malignant thyroid tumors, in blood and tumor.

No patient had received any treatment before thyroid surgery. TCRdb re-called the PCR reads with MiXCR. The profile shows some 30,000 clones, roughly 33% of them singletons. The receptor was isolated from a female donor with papillary thyroid cancer or a benign thyroid nodule (not recorded which). Some clones in this sample may be carry-over from other donors' samples. Material: tumor tissue. The V and J genes are TRBV5-4 and TRBJ2-5; D perhaps matches TRBD1 (5 bases). CDR3 bases: TGTGCCAGCAGCTTGGGGACAAGGAACGGACAGACCCAGTACTTC. This translates into CASSLGTRNGQTQYF. Looking up the rest from reference TRBV5-4 and TRBJ2-5 gives the full variable domain: ETGVTQSPTHLIKTRGQQVTLRCSSQSGHNTVSWYQQALGQGPQFIFQYYREEENGRGNFPPRFSGLQFPNYSSELNVNALELDDSALYLCASSLGTRNGQTQYFGPGTRLLVL.